This TCR beta chain was retrieved from a study of cytomegalovirus exposure and HLA in healthy donors. General observations from the study: Overall, approximately 150 TCR beta chains were annotated as cytomegalovirus-associated. Most subjects had HLA-A and HLA-B alleles reportedly predicted accurately by TCR beta sequences.

With 60 Vbeta and 13 Jbeta primers, the PCR was carried out. TCRdb's table, derived via immunoSEQ multiplex PCR, lists solely in-frame clones and lacks some. In the table there are about 160,000 clones, 75% of which are singletons. Each donor's status was that of a healthy bone marrow donor. Germline V gives CDR1 SNHLY, CDR2 FYNNEI. The CDR3 loop spans 15 amino acids. Deletions cut 4 bases from V and 4 bases from J, with 16 bases between. In the case of this clone: Its specificity is unknown.

The receptor comes from a woman aged 50 to 60 in good health and CMV-seropositive. Sequencing was carried out using PBMCs. V usage is TRBV2 and J usage is TRBJ2-5; no definite D call. The CDR3 loop reads CASSVWSTSGETQYF. CDR3 DNA sequence: TGTGCCAGCAGTGTATGGTCGACGTCGGGAGAGACCCAGTACTTC.